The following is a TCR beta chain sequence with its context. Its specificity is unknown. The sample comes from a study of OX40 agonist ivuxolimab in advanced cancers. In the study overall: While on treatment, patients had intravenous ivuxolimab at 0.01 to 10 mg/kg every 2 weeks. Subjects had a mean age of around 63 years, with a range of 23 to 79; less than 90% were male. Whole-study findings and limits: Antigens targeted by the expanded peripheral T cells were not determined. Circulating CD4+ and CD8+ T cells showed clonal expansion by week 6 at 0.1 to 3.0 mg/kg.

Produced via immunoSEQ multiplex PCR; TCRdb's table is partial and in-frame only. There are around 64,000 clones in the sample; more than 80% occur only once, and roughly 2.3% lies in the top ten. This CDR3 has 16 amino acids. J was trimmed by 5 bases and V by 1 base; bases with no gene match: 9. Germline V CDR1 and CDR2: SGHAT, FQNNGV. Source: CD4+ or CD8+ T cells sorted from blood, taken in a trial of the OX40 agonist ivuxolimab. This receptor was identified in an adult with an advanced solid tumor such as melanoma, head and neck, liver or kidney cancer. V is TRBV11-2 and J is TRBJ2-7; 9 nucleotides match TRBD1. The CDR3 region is CASSLVPGQGSHEQYF. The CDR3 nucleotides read TGTGCCAGCAGCTTAGTTCCGGGACAGGGTAGCCACGAGCAGTACTTC. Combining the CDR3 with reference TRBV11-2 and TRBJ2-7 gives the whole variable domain EAGVAQSPRYKIIEKRQSVAFWCNPISGHATLYWYQQILGQGPKLLIQFQNNGVVDDSQLPKDRFSAERLKGVDSTLKIQPAKLEDSAVYLCASSLVPGQGSHEQYFGPGTRLTVT.